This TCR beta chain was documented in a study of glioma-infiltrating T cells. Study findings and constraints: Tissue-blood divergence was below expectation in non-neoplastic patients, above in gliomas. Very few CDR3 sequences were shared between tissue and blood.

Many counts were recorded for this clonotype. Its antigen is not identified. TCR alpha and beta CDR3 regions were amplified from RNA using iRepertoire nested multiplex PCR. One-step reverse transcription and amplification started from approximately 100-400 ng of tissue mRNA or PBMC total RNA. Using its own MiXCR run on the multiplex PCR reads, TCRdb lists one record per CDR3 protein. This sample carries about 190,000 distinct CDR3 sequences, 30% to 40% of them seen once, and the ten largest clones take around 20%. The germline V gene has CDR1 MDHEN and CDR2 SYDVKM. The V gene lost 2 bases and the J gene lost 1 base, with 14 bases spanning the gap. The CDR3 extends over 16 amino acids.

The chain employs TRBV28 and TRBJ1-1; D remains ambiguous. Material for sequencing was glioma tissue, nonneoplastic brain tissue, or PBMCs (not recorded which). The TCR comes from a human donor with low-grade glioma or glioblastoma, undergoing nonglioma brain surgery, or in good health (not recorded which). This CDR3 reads CASSLVWVQSNTEAFF. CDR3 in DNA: TGTGCCAGCAGTTTAGTTTGGGTACAGTCGAACACTGAAGCTTTCTTT.